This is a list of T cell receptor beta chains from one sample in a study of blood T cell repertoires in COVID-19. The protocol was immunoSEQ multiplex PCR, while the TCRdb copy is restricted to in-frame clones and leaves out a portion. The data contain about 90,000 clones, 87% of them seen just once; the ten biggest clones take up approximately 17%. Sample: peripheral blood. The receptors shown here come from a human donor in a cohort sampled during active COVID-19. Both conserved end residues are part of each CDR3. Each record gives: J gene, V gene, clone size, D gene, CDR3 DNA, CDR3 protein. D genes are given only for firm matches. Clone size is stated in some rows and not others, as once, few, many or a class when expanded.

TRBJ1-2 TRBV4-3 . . TGCGCCAGCAGCCAAGATCTTGGCCATCCTAACTATGGCTACACCTTC CASSQDLGHPNYGYTF
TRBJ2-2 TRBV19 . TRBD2 TGTGCCAGTGCGCCCCGGACTAGCGGGGGGGTGTGGGTCACCGGGGAGCTGTTTTTT CASAPRTSGGVWVTGELFF
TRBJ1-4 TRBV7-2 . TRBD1 TGTGCCAGCAGCTTCCACAGGGGAACTAATGAAAAACTGTTTTTT CASSFHRGTNEKLFF
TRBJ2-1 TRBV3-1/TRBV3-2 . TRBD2 TGTGCCAGCAGCTCCCTTCCTAGCGGGGGTTACAATGAGCAGTTCTTC CASSSLPSGGYNEQFF
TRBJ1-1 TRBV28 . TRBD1 TGTGCCAGCAGGGCCGGGACAGCGATGAACACTGAAGCTTTCTTT CASRAGTAMNTEAFF
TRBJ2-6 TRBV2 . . TGTGCCAGCAGTGCCCCCATGACGGGAGGGGCCAACGTCCTGACTTTC CASSAPMTGGANVLTF
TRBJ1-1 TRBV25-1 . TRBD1 TGTGCCAGCAGGGGACAGAGGAACACTGAAGCTTTCTTT CASRGQRNTEAFF
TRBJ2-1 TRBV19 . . TGTGCCAGTAGTATAGAGGGGGCGCAGAATGAGCAGTTCTTC CASSIEGAQNEQFF
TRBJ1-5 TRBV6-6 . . TGTGCCAGCAGCCACGGACAGAGATCTTATCAGCCCCAGCATTTT CASSHGQRSYQPQHF
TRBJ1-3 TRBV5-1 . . TGCGCCAGCAGCCCAACGTCTATGGGCGGAAACACCATATATTTT CASSPTSMGGNTIYF
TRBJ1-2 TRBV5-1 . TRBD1 TGCGCCAGCAGCCCGGGACAGGGAGGTGCTGGCTACACCTTC CASSPGQGGAGYTF
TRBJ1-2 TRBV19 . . TGTGCCAGTATCCGAAAGCCCCGGGGGTTCAGTTATGGCTACACCTTC CASIRKPRGFSYGYTF
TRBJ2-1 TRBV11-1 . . TGTGCCAGCAGCTTATACAGGGCTAGCTCCTACAATGAGCAGTTCTTC CASSLYRASSYNEQFF
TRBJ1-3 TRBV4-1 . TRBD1 TGCGCCAGCAGCCAAGCCGAGACAGGGGCCGGCTCTGGAAACACCATATATTTT CASSQAETGAGSGNTIYF
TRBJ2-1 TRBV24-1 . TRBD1 TGTGCCACCAGTGACCCAGGGGGCTATGAGCAGTTCTTC CATSDPGGYEQFF
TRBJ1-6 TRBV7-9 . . TGTGCCAGCAGCTTAGAGGGGGGGCCTAATTCACCCCTCCACTTT CASSLEGGPNSPLHF
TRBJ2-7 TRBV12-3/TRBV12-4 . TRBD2 TGTGCCAGCAGTTGGGGGGGATACGAGCAGTACTTC CASSWGGYEQYF
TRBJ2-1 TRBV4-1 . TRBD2 TGCGCCAGCAGCCAAGGGACGTTCAGGCTAGCGGGGGGATACGAGCAGTTCTTC CASSQGTFRLAGGYEQFF
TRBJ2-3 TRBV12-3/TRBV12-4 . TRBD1 TGTGCCAGCAGTTCCACAGGGGAAGATACGCAGTATTTT CASSSTGEDTQYF
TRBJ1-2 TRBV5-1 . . TGCGCCAGCAGCTTTGGACAGAATGGCTACACCTTC CASSFGQNGYTF
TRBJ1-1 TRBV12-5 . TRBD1 TGTGCTAGTGGTCAGGGGGTAGGCACTGAAGCTTTCTTT CASGQGVGTEAFF
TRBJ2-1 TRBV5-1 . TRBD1 TGCGCCAGCAGCGAGGGGGCCGCATACAATGAGCAGTTCTTC CASSEGAAYNEQFF
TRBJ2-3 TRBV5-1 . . TGCGCCAGCAGCTCCCTTTCCGTTACGCAGTATTTT CASSSLSVTQYF
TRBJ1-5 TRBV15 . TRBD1 TGTGCCACCAGCAGGGACAGGGGCAATCAGCCCCAGCATTTT CATSRDRGNQPQHF
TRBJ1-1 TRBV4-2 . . TGTGCCAGCAGCCCCATTCTGGGCGAGGGCACTGAAGCTTTCTTT CASSPILGEGTEAFF
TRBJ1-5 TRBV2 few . TGTGCCAGCAGTGAAGACAGACATAGCAATCAGCCCCAGCATTTT CASSEDRHSNQPQHF
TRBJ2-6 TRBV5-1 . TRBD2 TGCGCCAGCAGCGGGCTTGGTAGCGGGGGCCCACTTGCGGGGGCCAACGTCCTGACTTTC CASSGLGSGGPLAGANVLTF
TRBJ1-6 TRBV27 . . TGTGCCAGCAGCCCATCTAATCCTAATTCACCCCTCCACTTT CASSPSNPNSPLHF
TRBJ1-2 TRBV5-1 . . TGCGCCAGCAGCTTATACGGGGGGGCCTATGGCTACACCTTC CASSLYGGAYGYTF
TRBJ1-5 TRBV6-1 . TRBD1 TGTGCCAGCAGGGAATACAGGGGACTGGACAATCAGCCCCAGCATTTT CASREYRGLDNQPQHF
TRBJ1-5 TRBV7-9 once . TGTGCCAGCAGCTTAGGAAGCGGTGGCAATCAGCCCCAGCATTTT CASSLGSGGNQPQHF
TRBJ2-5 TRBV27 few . TGTGCCAGCAGGCAAGGCAGAGCTAAGGGGGAGACCCAGTACTTC CASRQGRAKGETQYF
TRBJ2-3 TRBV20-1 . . TGCAGCCTCACGCACAATACGCAGTATTTT CSLTHNTQYF
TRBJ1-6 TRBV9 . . TGTGCCAGCAGCGTAGATTGGGCTAGCGGGACATCACCCCTCCACTTT CASSVDWASGTSPLHF
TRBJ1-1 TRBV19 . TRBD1 TGTGCCAGTAGTGCAGACAGGGTCGCTTTCTTT CASSADRVAFF
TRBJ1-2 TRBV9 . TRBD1 TGTGCCAGCAGCCGACACGAAAGTCAACAGACAGGGAGTAGTGGCTACACCTTC CASSRHESQQTGSSGYTF
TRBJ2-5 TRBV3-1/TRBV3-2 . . TGTGCCAGCAGCCAACCCCTCCTCCGGGGGGCCACGGAGACCCAGTACTTC CASSQPLLRGATETQYF
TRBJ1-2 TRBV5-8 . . TGTGCCAGCAGCTTGGAACGAGACTATGGCTACACCTTC CASSLERDYGYTF
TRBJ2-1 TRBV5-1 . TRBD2 TGCGCCAGCAGCACAGGGACTAGCTCTTCCCTGGACAATGAGCAGTTCTTC CASSTGTSSSLDNEQFF
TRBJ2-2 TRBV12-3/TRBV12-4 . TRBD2 TGTGCCAGCCGGGGGGGCGGCGGGGAGCTGTTTTTT CASRGGGGELFF
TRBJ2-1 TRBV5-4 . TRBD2 TGTGCCAGCAGCCTCACTAGCGGGGGGAACAATGAGCAGTTCTTC CASSLTSGGNNEQFF